The 4 T cell receptor beta chains listed next were all sequenced from one sample in a study of T cell responses to AZD1222 COVID-19 vaccine (dated by TCRdb to the early 2020s). According to the study, the label for this sample's time point signals: baseline before first vaccination. Library preparation employed the immunoSEQ multiplex PCR assay. In TCRdb, the immuneACCESS table is reduced to in-frame sequences with V and J assigned. These tables do not hold every clone; where another copy was compared, an unresolved V gene accounts for under half, and the others remain unexplained. For this sample the table gives around 89,000 clones, of which 86% were detected only once. Jointly, the top ten make up 10% of the sample. The specimen comprised peripheral blood, sampled on day 0 of AZD1222 vaccination. Source of these receptors: an adult in good health.

The rearrangement links TRBV2 to TRBJ1-1; possibly TRBD1 for D (6 bases). CDR3 size: 12 residues. The germline gives CDR1 SNHLY, CDR2 FYNNEI. With 10 bases removed from V and 1 base from J, the gap between germline ends came to 10 bases. The CDR3 is CATRTANTEAFF. CDR3 nucleotide sequence: TGTGCCACCCGGACAGCGAACACTGAAGCTTTCTTT. The full variable domain, rest sourced from reference TRBV2 and TRBJ1-1, is EPEVTQTPSHQVTQMGQEVILRCVPISNHLYFYWYRQILGQKVEFLVSFYNNEISEKSEIFDDQFSVERPDGSNFTLKIRSTKLEDSAMYFCATRTANTEAFFGQGTRLTVV.

This chain joins TRBV6-5 and TRBJ1-2, with a tentative D call TRBD1 (5 bases). The V gene lost 0 bases and the J gene lost 5 bases, with 16 bases spanning the gap. CDR1 is MNHEY and CDR2 is SVGAGI in the germline V gene. This CDR3 is built from 16 residues. The CDR3 DNA is TGTGCCAGCAGTTACTCGGATGTTCCGGGGCCTTATGGCTACACCTTC. Its protein product is CASSYSDVPGPYGYTF.

The gene calls are TRBV7-8 and TRBJ2-5, with 9 bases identical to TRBD2. Germline loops: CDR1 SGHVS, CDR2 FQNEAQ. The CDR3 consists of 17 residues. V lost 1 base and J lost 5; bases outside the gene matches: 11. The CDR3 nucleotides are TGTGCCAGCAGCTTAGTAGCGGGGGCCCTTGTGGGGGAGACCCAGTACTTC. It translates to CASSLVAGALVGETQYF. The full variable domain, completed using reference TRBV7-8 and TRBJ2-5, is GAGVSQSPRYKVAKRGQDVALRCDPISGHVSLFWYQQALGQGPEFLTYFQNEAQLDKSGLPSDRFFAERPEGSVSTLKIQRTQQEDSAVYLCASSLVAGALVGETQYFGPGTRLLVL.

This chain uses TRBV30 with TRBJ2-6, with 9 bases that match TRBD2. The CDR3 contains 16 residues. V lost 6 bases, J lost 3 bases, and 9 bases stayed unmatched. Germline values: CDR1 GTSNPN, CDR2 SVGIG (reference sequence). CDR3 sequence reads: CACSGTSLLGANVLTF. The CDR3 nucleotides are TGTGCCTGTTCTGGGACTAGCCTGCTTGGGGCCAACGTCCTGACTTTC. Using reference TRBV30 and TRBJ2-6 for the parts outside the CDR3, the full variable domain is SQTIHQWPATLVQPVGSPLSLECTVEGTSNPNLYWYRQAAGRGLQLLFYSVGIGQISSEVPQNLSASRPQDRQFILSSKKLLLSDSGFYLCACSGTSLLGANVLTFGAGSRLTVL.